This T cell receptor beta chain is drawn from a study of shared clonotypes between healthy human individuals. In the study overall: Per donor, CD8 memory used one plate, CD8 naive used two, CD4 memory used three and CD4 naive used three.

TCRdb's table, derived via immunoSEQ multiplex PCR, lists solely in-frame clones and lacks some. The data contain 1 million to 1.3 million clones, approximately 80% of them seen just once; the ten biggest clones take up 0.6% to 0.75%. V was trimmed by 7 bases and J by 5 bases, leaving 16 bases between them. CDR1 is SQVTM, CDR2 ANQGSEA, per germline. The CDR3 is 13 amino acids. The genes are TRBV29-1 and TRBJ2-3; D is possibly TRBD1 or TRBD2 (6 bases each). The specimen was memory CD4+ T cells from PBMCs. Noted subset: CD45RA-negative fraction. The origin of this receptor is a young man in good health. Some clones in this sample may be carry-over from other donors' samples. The CDR3 reads CSGGWGRGDTQYF. The CDR3 nucleotides are TGCAGCGGGGGATGGGGGCGGGGAGATACGCAGTATTTT.